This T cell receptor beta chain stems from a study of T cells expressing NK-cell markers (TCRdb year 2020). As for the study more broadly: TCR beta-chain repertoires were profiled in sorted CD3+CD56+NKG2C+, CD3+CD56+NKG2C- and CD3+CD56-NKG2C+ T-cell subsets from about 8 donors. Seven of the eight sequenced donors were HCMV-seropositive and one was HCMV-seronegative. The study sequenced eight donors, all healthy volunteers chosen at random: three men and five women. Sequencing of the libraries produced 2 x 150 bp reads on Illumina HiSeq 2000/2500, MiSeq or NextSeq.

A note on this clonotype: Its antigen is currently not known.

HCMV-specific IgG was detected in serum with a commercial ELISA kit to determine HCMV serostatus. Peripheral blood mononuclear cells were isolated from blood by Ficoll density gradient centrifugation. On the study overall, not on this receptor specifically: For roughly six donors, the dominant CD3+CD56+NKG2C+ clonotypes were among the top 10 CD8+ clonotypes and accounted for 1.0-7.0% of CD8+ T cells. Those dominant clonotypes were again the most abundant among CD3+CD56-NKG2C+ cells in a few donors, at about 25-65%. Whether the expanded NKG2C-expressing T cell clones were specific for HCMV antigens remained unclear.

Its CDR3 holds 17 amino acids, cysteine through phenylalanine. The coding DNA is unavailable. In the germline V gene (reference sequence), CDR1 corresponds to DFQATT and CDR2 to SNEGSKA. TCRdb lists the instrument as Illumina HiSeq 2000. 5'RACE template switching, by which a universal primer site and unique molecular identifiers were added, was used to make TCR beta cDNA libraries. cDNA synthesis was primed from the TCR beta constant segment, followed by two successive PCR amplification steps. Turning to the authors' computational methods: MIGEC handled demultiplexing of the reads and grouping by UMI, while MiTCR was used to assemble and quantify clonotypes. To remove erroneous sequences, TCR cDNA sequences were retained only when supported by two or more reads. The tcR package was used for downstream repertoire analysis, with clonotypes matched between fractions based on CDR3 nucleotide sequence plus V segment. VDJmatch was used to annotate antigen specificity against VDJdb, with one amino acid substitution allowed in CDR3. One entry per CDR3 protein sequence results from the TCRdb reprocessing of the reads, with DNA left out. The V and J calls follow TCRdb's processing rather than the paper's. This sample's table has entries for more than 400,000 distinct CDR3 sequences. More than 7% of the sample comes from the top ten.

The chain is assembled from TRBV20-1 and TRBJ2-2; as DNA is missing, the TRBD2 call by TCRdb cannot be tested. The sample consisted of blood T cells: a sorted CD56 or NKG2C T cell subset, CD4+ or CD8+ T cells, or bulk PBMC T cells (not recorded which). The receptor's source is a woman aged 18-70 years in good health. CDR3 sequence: CSARDSAGRPNTGELFF.